The following is a T cell receptor (beta chain) sequence with its context. Its antigen remains unknown. The sample comes from a study of tumor-infiltrating lymphocytes in localized non-small cell lung cancer. TCRdb's table, derived via immunoSEQ multiplex PCR, lists solely in-frame clones and lacks some. The table records fewer than 15,000 clones, about 66% of them present only once. Study-wide points: Different pieces of the same tissue were used for each assay. Available tissue quantity limited TCR sequencing to a patient subset. No T-cell fraction difference was seen between IM1 and IM2 tumors.

The sample comprised lung tumor tissue. The clonotype comes from a human donor with non-small cell lung cancer.

For the CDR3, the DNA is TGTGCCAGCAGCCCTCGACAGGGTCGGGGGTACACAGATACGCAGTATTTT. Translation gives CASSPRQGRGYTDTQYF. This chain joins TRBV7-2 and TRBJ2-3, with D maybe TRBD1 (7 bases). V lost 5 bases to trimming and J lost 2 bases, with 20 bases between them. The CDR3 is 17 residues long. Germline CDR1 SGHTA, CDR2 FQGNSA.